The T cell receptor (beta chain) under discussion was sequenced for a study of T cells in women clearing cervical HPV infection. About the research overall: HLA type stays a possible confounder, typing being limited.

About this clone itself: Its antigen is unknown. The CDR3 end falls 3 residues outside the read, so it is completed with the germline J gene.

There are 15 residues in the CDR3. Trimming removed 7 bases at V and 0 bases at J, with 15 bases between. Per the germline V gene, CDR1 is SGHAT and CDR2 is FQNNGV. The method was immunoSEQ multiplex PCR; TCRdb's version includes in-frame clones alone and lacks a portion of them. The sample table sets out roughly 13,000 clones. Study outcomes and limitations: Cases carried less TRBV6-7 than controls: roughly 0.11% versus 0.16%.

The clonotype was recovered from a woman between 18 and 70 years old with a cervical HPV16 infection that either progressed to CIN3+ or cleared (not recorded which). The chain recombines TRBV11-2 with TRBJ1-1, with D possibly matching TRBD1 (5 bases). Sequences were obtained from blood buffy coat. The CDR3 DNA, read in part, is TGTGCCAGCACACCGATTGGGGGGATGAACACTGAA. Translation gives CASTPIGGMNTE. The CDR3 in full is CASTPIGGMNTEAFF.